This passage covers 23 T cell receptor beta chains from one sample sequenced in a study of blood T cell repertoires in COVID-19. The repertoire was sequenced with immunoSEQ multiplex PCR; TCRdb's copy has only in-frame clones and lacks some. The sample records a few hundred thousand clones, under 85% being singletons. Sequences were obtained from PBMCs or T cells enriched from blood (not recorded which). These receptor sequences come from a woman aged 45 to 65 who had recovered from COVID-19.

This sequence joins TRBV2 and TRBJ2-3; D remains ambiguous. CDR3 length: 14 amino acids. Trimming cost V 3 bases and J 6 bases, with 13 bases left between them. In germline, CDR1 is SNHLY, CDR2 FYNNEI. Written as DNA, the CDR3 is TGTGCCAGCAGTGATAATCCAACGCGGGATACGCAGTATTTT. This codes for CASSDNPTRDTQYF.

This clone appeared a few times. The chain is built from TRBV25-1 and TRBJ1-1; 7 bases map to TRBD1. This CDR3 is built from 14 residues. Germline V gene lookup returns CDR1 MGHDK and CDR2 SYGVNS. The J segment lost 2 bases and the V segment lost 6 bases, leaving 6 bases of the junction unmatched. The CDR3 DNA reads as TGTGCCAGCAGACTAGGGGGCCGTAACACTGAAGCTTTCTTT. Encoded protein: CASRLGGRNTEAFF.

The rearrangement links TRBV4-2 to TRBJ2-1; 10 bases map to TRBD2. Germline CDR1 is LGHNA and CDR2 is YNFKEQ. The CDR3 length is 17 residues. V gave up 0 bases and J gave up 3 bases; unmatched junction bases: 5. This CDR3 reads CASSQDRTSGSYNEQFF. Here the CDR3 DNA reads TGTGCCAGCAGCCAAGACCGGACTAGCGGTAGCTACAATGAGCAGTTCTTC.

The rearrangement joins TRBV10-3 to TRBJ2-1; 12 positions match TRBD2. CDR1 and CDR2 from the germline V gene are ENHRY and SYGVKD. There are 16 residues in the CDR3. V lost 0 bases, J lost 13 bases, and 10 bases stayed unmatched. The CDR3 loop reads CAISESLSSGRAAQFF. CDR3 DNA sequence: TGTGCCATCAGTGAGTCTCTTTCTAGCGGGAGGGCCGCTCAGTTCTTC.

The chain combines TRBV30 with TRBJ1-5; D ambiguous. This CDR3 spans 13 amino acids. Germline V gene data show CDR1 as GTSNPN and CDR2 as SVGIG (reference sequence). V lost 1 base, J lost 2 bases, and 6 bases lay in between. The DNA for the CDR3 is TGTGCCTGGAGTGCCCGCGGCAATCAGCCCCAGCATTTT. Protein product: CAWSARGNQPQHF.

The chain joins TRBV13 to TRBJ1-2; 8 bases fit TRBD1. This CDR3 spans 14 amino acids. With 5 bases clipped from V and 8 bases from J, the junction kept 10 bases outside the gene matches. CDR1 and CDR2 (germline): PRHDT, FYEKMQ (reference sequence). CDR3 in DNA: TGTGCCAGCAGCCAAACGACAGGGGCGGGGGGCTACACCTTC. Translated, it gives CASSQTTGAGGYTF.

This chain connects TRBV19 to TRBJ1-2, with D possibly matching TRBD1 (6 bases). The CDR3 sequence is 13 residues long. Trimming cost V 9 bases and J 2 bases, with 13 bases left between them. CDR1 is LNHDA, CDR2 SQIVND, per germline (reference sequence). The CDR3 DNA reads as TGTGCCAGCGACAGGCGCCACAACTATGGCTACACCTTC. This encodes CASDRRHNYGYTF.

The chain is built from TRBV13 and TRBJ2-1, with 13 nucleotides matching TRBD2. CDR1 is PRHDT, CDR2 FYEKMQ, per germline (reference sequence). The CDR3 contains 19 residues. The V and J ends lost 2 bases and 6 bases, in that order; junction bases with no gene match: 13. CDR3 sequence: CASSLSQGTSGIFFNEQFF. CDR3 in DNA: TGTGCCAGCAGCTTATCACAAGGGACTAGCGGGATATTTTTCAATGAGCAGTTCTTC.

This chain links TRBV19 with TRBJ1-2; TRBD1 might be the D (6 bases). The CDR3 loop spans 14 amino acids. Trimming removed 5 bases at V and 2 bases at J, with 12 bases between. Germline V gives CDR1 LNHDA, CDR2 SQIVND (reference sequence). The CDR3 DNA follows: TGTGCCAGTAGTCCACAGGGTATCAACTATGGCTACACCTTC. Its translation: CASSPQGINYGYTF.

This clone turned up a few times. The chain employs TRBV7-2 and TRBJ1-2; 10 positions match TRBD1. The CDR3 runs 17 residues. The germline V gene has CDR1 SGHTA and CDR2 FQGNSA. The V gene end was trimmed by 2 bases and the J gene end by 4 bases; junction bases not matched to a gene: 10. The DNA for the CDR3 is TGTGCCAGCAGCTTACGGACAGGGGGAATAGTCGGCTATGGCTACACCTTC. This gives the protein CASSLRTGGIVGYGYTF. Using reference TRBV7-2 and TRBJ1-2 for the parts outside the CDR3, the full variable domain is GAGVSQSPSNKVTEKGKDVELRCDPISGHTALYWYRQSLGQGLEFLIYFQGNSAPDKSGLPSDRFSAERTGGSVSTLTIQRTQQEDSAVYLCASSLRTGGIVGYGYTFGSGTRLTVV.

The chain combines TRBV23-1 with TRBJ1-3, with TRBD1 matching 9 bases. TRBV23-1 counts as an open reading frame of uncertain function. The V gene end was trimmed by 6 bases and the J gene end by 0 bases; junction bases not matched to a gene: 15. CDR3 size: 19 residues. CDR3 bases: TGCGCCAGCAGCGAGGGACAGGGTTTCCCAGGGCCCTCTGGAAACACCATATATTTT. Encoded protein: CASSEGQGFPGPSGNTIYF.

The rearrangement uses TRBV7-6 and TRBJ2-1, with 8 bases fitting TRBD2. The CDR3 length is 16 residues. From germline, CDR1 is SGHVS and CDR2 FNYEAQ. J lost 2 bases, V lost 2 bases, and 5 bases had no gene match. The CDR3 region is CASSLPAGGAYNEQFF. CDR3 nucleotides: TGTGCCAGCAGCTTACCCGCGGGAGGAGCCTACAATGAGCAGTTCTTC.

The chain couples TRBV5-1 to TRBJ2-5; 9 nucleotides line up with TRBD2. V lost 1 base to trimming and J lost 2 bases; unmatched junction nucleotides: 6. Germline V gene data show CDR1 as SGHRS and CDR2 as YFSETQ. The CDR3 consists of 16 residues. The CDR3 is CASSLSIAGDQETQYF. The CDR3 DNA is TGCGCCAGCAGCTTGTCTATAGCGGGGGATCAAGAGACCCAGTACTTC.

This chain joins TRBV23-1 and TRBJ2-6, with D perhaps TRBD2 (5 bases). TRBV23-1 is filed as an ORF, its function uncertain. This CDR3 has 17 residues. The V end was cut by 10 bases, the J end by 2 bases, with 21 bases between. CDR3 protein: CANRPGPRRAGANVLTF. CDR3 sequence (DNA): TGCGCCAACAGACCGGGCCCCCGGCGGGCTGGGGCCAACGTCCTGACTTTC.

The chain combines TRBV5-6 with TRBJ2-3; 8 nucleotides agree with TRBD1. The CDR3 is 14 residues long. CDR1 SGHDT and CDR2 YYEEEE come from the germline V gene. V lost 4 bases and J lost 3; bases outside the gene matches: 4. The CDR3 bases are TGTGCCAGCAGCCTCCGACAGGGGACAGATACGCAGTATTTT. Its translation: CASSLRQGTDTQYF.

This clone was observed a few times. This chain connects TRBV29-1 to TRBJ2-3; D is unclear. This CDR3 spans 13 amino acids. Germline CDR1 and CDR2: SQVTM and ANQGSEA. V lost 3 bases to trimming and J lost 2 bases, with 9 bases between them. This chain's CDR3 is CSVDYGHTDTQYF. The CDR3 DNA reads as TGCAGCGTTGATTACGGTCACACAGATACGCAGTATTTT.

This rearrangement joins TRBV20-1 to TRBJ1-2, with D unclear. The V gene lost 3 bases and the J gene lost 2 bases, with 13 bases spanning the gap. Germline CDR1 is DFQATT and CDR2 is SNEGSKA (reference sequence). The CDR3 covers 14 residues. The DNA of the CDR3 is TGCAGTGCTAGTGGGGAGCGACCGAACTATGGCTACACCTTC. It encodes CSASGERPNYGYTF.

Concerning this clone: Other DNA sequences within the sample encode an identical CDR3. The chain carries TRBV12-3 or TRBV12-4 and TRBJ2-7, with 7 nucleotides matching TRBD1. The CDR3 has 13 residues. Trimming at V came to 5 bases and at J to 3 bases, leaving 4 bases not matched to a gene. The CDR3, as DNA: TGTGCCAGCAGTCAAAGGGGGCTCTACGAGCAGTACTTC. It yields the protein CASSQRGLYEQYF.

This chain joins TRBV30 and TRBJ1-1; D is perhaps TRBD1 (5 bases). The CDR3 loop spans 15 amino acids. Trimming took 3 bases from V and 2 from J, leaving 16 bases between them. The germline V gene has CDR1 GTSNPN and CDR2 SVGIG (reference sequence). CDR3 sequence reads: CAWRGEGYGNTEAFF. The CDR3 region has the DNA TGTGCCTGGAGGGGGGAGGGGTATGGTAACACTGAAGCTTTCTTT.

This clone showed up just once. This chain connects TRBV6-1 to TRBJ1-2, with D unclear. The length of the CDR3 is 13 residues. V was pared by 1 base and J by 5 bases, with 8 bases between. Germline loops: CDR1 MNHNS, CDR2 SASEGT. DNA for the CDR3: TGTGCCAGCAGTGAAGTGGCTAGGTATGGCTACACCTTC. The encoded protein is CASSEVARYGYTF.

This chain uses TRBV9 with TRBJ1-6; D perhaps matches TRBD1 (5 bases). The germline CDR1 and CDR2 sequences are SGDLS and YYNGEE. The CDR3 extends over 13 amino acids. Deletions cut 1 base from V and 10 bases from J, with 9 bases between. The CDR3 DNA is TGTGCCAGCAGCGTATCAGGGTTATCACCCCTCCACTTT. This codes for CASSVSGLSPLHF.

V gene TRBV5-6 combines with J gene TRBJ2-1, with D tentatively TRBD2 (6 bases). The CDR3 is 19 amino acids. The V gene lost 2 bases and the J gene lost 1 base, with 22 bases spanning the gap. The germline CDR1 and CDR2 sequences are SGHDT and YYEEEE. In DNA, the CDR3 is TGTGCCAGCAGCTTCGTCCTAAACCGACTAGACTTATCCTACAATGAGCAGTTCTTC. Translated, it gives CASSFVLNRLDLSYNEQFF.

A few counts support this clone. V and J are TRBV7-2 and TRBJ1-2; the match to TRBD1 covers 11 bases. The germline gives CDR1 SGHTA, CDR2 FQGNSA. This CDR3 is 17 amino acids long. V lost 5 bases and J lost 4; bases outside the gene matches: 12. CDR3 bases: TGTGCCAGCAGCCCTACTCTGGACAGGGGGCGTAGCTATGGCTACACCTTC. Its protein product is CASSPTLDRGRSYGYTF.